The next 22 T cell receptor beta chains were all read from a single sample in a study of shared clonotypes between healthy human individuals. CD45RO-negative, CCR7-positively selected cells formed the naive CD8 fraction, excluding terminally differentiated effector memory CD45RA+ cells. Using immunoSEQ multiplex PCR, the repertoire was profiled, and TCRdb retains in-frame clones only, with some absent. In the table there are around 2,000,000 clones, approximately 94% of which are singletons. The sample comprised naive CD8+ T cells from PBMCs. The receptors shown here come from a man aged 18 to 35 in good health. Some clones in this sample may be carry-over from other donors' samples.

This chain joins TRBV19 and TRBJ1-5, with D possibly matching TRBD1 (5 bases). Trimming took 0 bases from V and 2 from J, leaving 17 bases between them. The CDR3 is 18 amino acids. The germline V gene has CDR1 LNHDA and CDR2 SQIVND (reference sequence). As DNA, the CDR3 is TGTGCCAGTAGTATAGATCTATCCCTCGGGGGGGGCAATCAGCCCCAGCATTTT. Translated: CASSIDLSLGGGNQPQHF.

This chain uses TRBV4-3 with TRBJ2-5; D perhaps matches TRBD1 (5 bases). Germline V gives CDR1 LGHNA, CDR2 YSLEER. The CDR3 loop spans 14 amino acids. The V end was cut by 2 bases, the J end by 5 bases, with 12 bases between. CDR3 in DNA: TGCGCCAGCAGCCAAAAGCAGGGATCGGAGACCCAGTACTTC. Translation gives CASSQKQGSETQYF.

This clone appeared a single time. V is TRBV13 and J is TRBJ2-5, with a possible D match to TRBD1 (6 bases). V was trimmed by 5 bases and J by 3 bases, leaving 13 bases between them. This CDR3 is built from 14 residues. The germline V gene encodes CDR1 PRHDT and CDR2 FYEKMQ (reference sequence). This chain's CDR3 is CASSTTTGKETQYF. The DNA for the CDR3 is TGTGCCAGCAGCACCACAACAGGGAAAGAGACCCAGTACTTC.

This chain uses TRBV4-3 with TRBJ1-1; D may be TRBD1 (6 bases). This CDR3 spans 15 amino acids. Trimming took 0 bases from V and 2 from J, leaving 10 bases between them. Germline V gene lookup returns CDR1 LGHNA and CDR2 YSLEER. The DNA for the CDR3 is TGCGCCAGCAGCCAAGATACAGGGATCAACACTGAAGCTTTCTTT. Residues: CASSQDTGINTEAFF.

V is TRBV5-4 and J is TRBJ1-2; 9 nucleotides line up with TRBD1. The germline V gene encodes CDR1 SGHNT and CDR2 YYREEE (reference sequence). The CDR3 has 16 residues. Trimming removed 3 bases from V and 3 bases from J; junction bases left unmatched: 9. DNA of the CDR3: TGTGCCAGCAGCTCCCGGGACAGGGAGGGGGACTATGGCTACACCTTC. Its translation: CASSSRDREGDYGYTF.

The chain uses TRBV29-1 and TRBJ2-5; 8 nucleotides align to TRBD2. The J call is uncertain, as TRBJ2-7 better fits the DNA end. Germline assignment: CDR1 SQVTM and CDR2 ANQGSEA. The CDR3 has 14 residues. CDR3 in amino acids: CSVDTGGPGYEQYF. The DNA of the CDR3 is TGCAGCGTTGATACGGGAGGGCCTGGTTACGAGCAGTACTTC.

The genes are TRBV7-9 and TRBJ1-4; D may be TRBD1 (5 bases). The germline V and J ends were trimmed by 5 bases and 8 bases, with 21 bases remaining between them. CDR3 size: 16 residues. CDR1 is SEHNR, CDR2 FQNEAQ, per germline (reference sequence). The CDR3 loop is CASSHEEGLPREKLFF. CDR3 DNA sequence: TGTGCCAGCAGCCACGAAGAGGGACTTCCAAGGGAAAAACTGTTTTTT.

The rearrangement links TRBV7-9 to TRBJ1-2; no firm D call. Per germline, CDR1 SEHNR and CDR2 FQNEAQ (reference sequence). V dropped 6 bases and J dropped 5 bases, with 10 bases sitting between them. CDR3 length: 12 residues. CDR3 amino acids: CASSLTVYGYTF. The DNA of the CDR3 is TGTGCCAGCAGTCTAACGGTATATGGCTACACCTTC.

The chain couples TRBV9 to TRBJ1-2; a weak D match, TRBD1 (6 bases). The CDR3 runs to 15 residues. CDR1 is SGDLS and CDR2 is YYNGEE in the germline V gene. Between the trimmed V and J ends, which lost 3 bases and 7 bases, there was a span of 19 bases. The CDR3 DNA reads TGTGCCAGCAGCGGGGACGGGGGCGCAGCGGTTGGCTACACCTTC. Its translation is CASSGDGGAAVGYTF.

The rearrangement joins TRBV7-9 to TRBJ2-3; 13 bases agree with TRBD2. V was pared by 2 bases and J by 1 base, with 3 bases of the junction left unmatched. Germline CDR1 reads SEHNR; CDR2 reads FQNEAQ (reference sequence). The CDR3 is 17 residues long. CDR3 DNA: TGTGCCAGCAGCTTAACTAGCGGGAGGGGAGGCACAGATACGCAGTATTTT. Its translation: CASSLTSGRGGTDTQYF.

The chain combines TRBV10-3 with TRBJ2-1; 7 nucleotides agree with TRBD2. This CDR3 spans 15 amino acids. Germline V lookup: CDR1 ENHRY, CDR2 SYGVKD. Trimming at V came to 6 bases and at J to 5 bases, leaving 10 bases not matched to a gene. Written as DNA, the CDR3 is TGTGCCATCAGGGTCACTAGCGCGCCCGACAATGAGCAGTTCTTC. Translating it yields CAIRVTSAPDNEQFF.

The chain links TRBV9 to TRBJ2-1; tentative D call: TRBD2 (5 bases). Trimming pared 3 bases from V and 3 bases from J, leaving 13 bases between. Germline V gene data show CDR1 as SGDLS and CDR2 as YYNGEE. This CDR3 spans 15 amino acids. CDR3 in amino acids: CASSEEAAGYNEQFF. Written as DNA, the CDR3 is TGTGCCAGCAGCGAGGAGGCGGCAGGCTACAATGAGCAGTTCTTC.

This CDR3 is CASTTLSNYGYTF. The CDR3, as DNA: TGTGCCAGCACCACACTCTCTAACTATGGCTACACCTTC. V gene TRBV7-8 combines with J gene TRBJ1-2, with D unresolved. CDR1 is SGHVS and CDR2 is FQNEAQ in the germline V gene. The CDR3 has 13 amino acids. The germline V and J ends were trimmed by 7 bases and 0 bases, with 9 bases remaining between them.

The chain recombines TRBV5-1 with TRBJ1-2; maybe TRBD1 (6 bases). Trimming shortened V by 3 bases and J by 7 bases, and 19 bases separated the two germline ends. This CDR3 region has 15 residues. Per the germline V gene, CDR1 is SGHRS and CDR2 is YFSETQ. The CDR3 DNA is TGCGCCAGCAGCTGGGCAGGGGATCGGATAGGTGGCTACACCTTC. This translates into CASSWAGDRIGGYTF.

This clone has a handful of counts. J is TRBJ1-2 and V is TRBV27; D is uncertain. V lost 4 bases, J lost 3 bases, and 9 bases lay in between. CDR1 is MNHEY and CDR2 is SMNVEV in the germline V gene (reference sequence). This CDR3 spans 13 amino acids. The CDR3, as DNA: TGTGCCAGCAGTTCTAGGGATTACTATGGCTACACCTTC. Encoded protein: CASSSRDYYGYTF.

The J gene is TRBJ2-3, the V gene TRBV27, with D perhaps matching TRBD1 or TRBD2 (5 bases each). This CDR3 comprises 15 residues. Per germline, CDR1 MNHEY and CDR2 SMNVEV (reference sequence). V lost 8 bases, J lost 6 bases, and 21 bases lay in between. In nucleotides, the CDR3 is TGTGCCAGCCAAACCCCGGGGCGCCCGGCGGATACGCAGTATTTT. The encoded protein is CASQTPGRPADTQYF.

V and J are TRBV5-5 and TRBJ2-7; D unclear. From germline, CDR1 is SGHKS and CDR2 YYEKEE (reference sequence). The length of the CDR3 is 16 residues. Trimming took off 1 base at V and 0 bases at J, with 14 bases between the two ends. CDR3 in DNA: TGTGCCAGCAGCTTGAATCAGGCCGAGCTCTCCTACGAGCAGTACTTC. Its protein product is CASSLNQAELSYEQYF.

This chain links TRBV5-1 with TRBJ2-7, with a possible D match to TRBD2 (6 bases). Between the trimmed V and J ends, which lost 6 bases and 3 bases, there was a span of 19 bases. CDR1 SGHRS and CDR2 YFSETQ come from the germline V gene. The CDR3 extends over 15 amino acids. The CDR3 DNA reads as TGCGCCAGCAACCGGGGCAGGGAGGAGGGCTACGAGCAGTACTTC. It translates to CASNRGREEGYEQYF.

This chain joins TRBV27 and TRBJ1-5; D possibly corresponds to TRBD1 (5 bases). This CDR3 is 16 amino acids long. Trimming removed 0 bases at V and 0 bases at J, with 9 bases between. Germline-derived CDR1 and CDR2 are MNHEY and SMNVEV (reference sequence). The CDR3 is CASSLSGTVSNQPQHF. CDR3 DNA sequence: TGTGCCAGCAGTTTATCGGGGACCGTTAGCAATCAGCCCCAGCATTTT.

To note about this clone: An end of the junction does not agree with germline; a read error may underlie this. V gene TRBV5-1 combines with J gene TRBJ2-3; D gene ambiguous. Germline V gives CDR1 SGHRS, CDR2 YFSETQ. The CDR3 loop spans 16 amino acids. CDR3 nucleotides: TGCGCCAGCAGGTTGGGCCAGGTAAAGAGCACAGATACGCAGTATTTT. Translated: CASRLGQVKSTDTQYF.

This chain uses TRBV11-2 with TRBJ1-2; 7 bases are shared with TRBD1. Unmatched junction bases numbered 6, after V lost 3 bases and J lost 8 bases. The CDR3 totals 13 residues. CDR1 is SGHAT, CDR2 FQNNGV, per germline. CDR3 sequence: CASSLWTGWGYTF. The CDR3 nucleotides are TGTGCCAGCAGCTTGTGGACAGGATGGGGCTACACCTTC. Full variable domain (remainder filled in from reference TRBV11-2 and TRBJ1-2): EAGVAQSPRYKIIEKRQSVAFWCNPISGHATLYWYQQILGQGPKLLIQFQNNGVVDDSQLPKDRFSAERLKGVDSTLKIQPAKLEDSAVYLCASSLWTGWGYTFGSGTRLTVV.

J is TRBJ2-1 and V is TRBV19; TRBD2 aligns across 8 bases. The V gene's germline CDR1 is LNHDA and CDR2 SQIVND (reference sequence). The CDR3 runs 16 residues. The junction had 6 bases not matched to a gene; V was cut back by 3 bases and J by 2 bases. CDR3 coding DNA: TGTGCCAGTAGTATCGTAGCGGGGAGAACCTACAATGAGCAGTTCTTC. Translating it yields CASSIVAGRTYNEQFF.